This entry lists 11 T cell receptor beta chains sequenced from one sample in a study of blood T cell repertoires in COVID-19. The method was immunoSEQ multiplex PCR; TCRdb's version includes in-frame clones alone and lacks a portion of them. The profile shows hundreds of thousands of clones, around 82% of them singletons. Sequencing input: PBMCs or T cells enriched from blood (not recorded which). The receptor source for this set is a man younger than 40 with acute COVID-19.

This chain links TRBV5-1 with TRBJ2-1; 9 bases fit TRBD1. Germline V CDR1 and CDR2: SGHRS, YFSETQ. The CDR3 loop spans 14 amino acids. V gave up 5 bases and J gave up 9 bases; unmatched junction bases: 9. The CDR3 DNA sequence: TGCGCCAGCAGTCCCGGACAGGGGCCAGCTGAGCAGTTCTTC. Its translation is CASSPGQGPAEQFF.

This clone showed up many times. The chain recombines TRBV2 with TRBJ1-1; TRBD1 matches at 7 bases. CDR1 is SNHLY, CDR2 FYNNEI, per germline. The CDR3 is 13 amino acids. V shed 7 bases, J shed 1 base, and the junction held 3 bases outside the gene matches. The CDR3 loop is CASKEGANTEAFF. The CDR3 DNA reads TGTGCCAGCAAGGAGGGGGCGAACACTGAAGCTTTCTTT.

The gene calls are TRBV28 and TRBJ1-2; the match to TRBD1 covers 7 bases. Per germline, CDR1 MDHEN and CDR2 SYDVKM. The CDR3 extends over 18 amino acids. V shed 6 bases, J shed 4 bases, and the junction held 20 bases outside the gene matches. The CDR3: CASSKDASGGVWGYGYTF. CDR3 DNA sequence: TGTGCCAGCAGCAAAGACGCCTCAGGGGGTGTGTGGGGCTATGGCTACACCTTC.

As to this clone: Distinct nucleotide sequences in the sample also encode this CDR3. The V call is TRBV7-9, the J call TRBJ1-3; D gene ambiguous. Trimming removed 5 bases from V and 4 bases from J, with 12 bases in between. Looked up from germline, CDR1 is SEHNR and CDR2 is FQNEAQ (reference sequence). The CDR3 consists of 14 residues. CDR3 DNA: TGTGCCAGCAGCCCCGACATTTCCGGAAACACCATATATTTT. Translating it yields CASSPDISGNTIYF.

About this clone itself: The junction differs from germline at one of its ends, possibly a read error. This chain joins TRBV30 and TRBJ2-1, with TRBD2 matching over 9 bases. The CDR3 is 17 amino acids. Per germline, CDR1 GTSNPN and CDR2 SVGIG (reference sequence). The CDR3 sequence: CAWKAGGALLSYNEQFF. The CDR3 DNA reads TGTGCGTGGAAAGCGGGGGGCGCATTGCTCTCCTACAATGAGCAGTTCTTC.

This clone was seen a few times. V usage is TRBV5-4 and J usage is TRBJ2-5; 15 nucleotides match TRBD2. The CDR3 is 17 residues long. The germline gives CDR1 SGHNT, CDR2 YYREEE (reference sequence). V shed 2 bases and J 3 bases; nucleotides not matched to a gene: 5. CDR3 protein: CASSFGLAGGPEETQYF. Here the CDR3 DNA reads TGTGCCAGCAGCTTCGGACTAGCGGGGGGGCCGGAAGAGACCCAGTACTTC.

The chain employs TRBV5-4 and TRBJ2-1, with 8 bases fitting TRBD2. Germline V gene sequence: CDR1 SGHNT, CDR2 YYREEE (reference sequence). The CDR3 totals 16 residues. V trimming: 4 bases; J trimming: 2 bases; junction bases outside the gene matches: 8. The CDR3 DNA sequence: TGTGCCAGCAGCACCTCGGGGGGGCGCACCTACAATGAGCAGTTCTTC. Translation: CASSTSGGRTYNEQFF.

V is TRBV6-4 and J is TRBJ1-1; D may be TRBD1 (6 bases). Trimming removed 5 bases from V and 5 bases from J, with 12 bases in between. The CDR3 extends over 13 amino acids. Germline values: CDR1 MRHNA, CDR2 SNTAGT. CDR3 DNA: TGTGCCAGCAGTCCAGGGGCTGGGACTGAAGCTTTCTTT. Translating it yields CASSPGAGTEAFF.

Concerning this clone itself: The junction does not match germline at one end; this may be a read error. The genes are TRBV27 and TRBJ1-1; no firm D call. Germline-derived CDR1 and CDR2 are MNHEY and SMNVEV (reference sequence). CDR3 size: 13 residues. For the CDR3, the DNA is TGTGCCAGCAGTTTTGGTGCGAACGCTGAAGCTTTCTTT. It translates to CASSFGANAEAFF.

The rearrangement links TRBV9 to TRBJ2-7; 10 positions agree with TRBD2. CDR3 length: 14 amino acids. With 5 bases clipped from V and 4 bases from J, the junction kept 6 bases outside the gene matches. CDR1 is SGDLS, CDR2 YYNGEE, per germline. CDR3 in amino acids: CASSPHSGGYEQYF. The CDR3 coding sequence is TGTGCCAGCAGTCCCCATAGCGGGGGGTACGAGCAGTACTTC.

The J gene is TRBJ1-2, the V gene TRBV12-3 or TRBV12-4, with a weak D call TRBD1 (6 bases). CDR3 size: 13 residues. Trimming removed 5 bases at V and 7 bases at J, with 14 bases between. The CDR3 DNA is TGTGCCAGCAGTCCTGGACAGAGGTTTGGCTACACCTTC. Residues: CASSPGQRFGYTF.